What follows is one T cell receptor beta chain and its context. Every patient experienced relapse after autologous stem cell transplantation, and brentuximab vedotin exposure varied. This entry comes from a study of PD-1 blockade in classical Hodgkin lymphoma. Assay: immunoSEQ multiplex PCR; the TCRdb copy retains only in-frame clones and omits some. Counted here are about 13,000 clones, about 90% occurring once; the ten biggest clones make up more than 9%. V lost 4 bases, J lost 7 bases, and 12 bases stayed unmatched. Germline CDR1 SGHNT, CDR2 YYREEE (reference sequence). This CDR3 comprises 16 residues.

Sequencing used peripheral blood mononuclear cells (PBMCs), obtained at baseline. The sequence came from a human donor with classical Hodgkin lymphoma. V is TRBV5-4 and J is TRBJ2-1; 9 positions match TRBD2. Here the CDR3 reads CASSIRGGAKANEQFF. The CDR3 DNA is TGTGCCAGCAGCATACGCGGGGGGGCCAAGGCAAATGAGCAGTTCTTC.